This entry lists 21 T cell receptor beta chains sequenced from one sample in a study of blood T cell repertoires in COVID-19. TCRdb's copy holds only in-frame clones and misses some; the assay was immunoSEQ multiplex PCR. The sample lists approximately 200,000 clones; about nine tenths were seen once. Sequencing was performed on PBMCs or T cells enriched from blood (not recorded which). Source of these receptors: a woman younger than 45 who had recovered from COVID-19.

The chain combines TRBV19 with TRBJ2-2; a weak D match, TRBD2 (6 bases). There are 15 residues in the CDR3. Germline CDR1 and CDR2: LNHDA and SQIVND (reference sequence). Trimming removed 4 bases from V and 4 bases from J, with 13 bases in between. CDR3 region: CASSNFGGATGELFF. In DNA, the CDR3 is TGTGCCAGTAGTAACTTCGGGGGAGCCACCGGGGAGCTGTTTTTT.

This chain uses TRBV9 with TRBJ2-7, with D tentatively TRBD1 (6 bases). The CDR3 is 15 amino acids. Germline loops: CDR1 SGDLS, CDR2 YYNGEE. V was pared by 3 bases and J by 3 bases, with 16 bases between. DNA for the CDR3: TGTGCCAGCAGCGAGGGGGATGGACGGAACTACGAGCAGTACTTC. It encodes CASSEGDGRNYEQYF. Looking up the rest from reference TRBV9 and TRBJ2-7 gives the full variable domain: DSGVTQTPKHLITATGQRVTLRCSPRSGDLSVYWYQQSLDQGLQFLIQYYNGEERAKGNILERFSAQQFPDLHSELNLSSLELGDSALYFCASSEGDGRNYEQYFGPGTRLTVT.

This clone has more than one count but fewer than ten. The CDR3 DNA reads TGTGCCACCGGGAGCGGGAGGAAGGGCACAGATACGCAGTATTTT. Encoded protein: CATGSGRKGTDTQYF. The V gene is TRBV24-1, the J gene TRBJ2-3; TRBD2 matches at 9 bases. The CDR3 has 15 residues. V was clipped by 9 bases and J by 1 base; unmatched bases: 7. CDR1 and CDR2 (germline): KGHDR, SFDVKD.

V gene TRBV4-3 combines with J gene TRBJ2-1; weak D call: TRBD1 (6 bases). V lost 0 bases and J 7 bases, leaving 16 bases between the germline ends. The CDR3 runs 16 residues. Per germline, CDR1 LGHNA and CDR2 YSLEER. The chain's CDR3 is CASSQDNRVIGNEQFF. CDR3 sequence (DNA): TGCGCCAGCAGCCAAGATAACAGGGTAATAGGGAATGAGCAGTTCTTC.

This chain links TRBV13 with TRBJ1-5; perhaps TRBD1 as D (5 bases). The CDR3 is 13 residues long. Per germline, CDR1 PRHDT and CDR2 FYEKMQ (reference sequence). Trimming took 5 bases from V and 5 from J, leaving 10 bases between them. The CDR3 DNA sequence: TGTGCCAGCAGCCCGGGGGGGGATCAGCCCCAGCATTTT. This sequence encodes CASSPGGDQPQHF.

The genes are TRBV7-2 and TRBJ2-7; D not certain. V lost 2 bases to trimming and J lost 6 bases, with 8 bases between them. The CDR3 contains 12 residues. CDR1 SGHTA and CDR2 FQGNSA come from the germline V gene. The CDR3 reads CASSLKLSEQYF. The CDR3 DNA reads TGTGCCAGCAGCTTAAAACTTAGCGAGCAGTACTTC.

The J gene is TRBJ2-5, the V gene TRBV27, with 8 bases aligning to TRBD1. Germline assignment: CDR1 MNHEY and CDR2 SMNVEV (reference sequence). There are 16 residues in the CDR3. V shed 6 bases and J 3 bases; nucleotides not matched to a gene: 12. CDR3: CASSPGPSQGEETQYF. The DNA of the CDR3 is TGTGCCAGCAGCCCCGGGCCCTCACAGGGGGAAGAGACCCAGTACTTC.

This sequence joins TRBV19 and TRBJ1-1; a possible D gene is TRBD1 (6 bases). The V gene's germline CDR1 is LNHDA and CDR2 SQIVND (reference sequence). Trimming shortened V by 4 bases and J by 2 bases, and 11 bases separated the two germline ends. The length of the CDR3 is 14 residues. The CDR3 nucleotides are TGTGCCAGTAGTACCAGGACAGTAAACACTGAAGCTTTCTTT. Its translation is CASSTRTVNTEAFF.

In nucleotides, the CDR3 is TGTGCCAGCAGTTCAAGGGAGGGTATAGGAGCTTTCTTT. It translates to CASSSREGIGAFF. The rearrangement joins TRBV12-3 or TRBV12-4 to TRBJ1-1; D not certain. The germline V and J ends were trimmed by 4 bases and 10 bases, with 16 bases remaining between them. This CDR3 is 13 amino acids long.

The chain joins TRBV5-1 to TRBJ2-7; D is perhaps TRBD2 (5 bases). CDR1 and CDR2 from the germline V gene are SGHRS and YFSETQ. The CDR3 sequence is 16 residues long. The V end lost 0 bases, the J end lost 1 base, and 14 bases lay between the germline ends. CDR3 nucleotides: TGCGCCAGCAGCTTGGCCGGAGGACTGAAATCCTACGAGCAGTACTTC. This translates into CASSLAGGLKSYEQYF.

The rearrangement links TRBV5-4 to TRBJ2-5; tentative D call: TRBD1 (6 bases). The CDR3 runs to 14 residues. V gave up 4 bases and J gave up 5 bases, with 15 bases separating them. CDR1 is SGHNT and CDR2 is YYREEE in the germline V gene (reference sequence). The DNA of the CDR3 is TGTGCCAGCAGCGGGGGCCTGGTTTTGGAGACCCAGTACTTC. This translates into CASSGGLVLETQYF.

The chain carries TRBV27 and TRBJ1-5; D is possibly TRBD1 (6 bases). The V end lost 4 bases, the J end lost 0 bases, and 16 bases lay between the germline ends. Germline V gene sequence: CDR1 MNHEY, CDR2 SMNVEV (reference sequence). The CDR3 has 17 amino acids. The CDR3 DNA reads TGTGCCAGCAGTTCTGGGGGCCCATTATATAGCAATCAGCCCCAGCATTTT. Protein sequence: CASSSGGPLYSNQPQHF.

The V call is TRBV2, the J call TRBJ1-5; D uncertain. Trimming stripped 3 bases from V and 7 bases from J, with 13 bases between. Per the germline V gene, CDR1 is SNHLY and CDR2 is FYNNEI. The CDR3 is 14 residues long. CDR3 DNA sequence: TGTGCCAGCAGTGAGCGGTCAGCGGGGCAGCCCCAGCATTTT. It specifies CASSERSAGQPQHF.

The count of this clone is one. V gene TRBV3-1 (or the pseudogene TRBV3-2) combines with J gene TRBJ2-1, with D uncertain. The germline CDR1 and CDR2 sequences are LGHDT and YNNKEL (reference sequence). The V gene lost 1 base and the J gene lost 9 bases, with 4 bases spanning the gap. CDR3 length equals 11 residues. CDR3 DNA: TGTGCCAGCAGCCAAGCAGGTGAGCAGTTCTTC. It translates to CASSQAGEQFF.

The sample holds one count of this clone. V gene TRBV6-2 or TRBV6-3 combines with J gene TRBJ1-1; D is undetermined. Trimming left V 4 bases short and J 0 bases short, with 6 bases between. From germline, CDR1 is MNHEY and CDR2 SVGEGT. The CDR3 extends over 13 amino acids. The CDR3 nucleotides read TGTGCCAGCAGTTTCTCCATGAACACTGAAGCTTTCTTT. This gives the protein CASSFSMNTEAFF.

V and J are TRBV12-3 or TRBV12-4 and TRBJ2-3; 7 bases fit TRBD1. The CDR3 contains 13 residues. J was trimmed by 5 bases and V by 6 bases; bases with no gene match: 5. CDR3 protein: CASRATGIDTQYF. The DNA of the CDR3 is TGTGCCAGCAGGGCGACAGGGATAGATACGCAGTATTTT.

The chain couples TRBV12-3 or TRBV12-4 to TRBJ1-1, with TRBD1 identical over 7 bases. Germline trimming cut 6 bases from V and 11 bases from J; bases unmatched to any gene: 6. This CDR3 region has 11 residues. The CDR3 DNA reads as TGTGCCAGCAGCCGACAGGGTGATGCTTTCTTT. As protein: CASSRQGDAFF.

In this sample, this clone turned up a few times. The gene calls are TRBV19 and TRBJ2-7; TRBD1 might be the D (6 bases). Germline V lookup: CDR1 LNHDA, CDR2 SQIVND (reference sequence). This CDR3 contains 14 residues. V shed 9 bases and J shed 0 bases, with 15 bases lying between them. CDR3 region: CASRTDPSSYEQYF. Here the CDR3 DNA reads TGTGCCAGCAGGACAGATCCGAGCTCCTACGAGCAGTACTTC.

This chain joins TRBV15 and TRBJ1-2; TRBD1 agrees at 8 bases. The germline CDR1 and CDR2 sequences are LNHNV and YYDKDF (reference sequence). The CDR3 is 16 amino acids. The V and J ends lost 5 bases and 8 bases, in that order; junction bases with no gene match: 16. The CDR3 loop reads CATSEGQAWVLRGYTF. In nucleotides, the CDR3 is TGTGCCACCAGCGAGGGACAGGCTTGGGTGTTACGGGGCTACACCTTC.

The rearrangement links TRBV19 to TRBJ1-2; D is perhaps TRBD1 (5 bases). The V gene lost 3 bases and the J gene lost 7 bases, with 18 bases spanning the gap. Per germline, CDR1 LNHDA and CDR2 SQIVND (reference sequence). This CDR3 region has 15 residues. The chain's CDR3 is CASSIRQGSALGYTF. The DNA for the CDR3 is TGTGCCAGTAGTATCAGGCAGGGAAGCGCTCTTGGCTACACCTTC.

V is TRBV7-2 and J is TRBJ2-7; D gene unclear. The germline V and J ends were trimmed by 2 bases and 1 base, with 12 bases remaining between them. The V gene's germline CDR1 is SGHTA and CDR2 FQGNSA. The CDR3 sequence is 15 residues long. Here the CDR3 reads CASSLIGGGSYEQYF. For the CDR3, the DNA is TGTGCCAGCAGCTTAATCGGCGGCGGTTCCTACGAGCAGTACTTC.